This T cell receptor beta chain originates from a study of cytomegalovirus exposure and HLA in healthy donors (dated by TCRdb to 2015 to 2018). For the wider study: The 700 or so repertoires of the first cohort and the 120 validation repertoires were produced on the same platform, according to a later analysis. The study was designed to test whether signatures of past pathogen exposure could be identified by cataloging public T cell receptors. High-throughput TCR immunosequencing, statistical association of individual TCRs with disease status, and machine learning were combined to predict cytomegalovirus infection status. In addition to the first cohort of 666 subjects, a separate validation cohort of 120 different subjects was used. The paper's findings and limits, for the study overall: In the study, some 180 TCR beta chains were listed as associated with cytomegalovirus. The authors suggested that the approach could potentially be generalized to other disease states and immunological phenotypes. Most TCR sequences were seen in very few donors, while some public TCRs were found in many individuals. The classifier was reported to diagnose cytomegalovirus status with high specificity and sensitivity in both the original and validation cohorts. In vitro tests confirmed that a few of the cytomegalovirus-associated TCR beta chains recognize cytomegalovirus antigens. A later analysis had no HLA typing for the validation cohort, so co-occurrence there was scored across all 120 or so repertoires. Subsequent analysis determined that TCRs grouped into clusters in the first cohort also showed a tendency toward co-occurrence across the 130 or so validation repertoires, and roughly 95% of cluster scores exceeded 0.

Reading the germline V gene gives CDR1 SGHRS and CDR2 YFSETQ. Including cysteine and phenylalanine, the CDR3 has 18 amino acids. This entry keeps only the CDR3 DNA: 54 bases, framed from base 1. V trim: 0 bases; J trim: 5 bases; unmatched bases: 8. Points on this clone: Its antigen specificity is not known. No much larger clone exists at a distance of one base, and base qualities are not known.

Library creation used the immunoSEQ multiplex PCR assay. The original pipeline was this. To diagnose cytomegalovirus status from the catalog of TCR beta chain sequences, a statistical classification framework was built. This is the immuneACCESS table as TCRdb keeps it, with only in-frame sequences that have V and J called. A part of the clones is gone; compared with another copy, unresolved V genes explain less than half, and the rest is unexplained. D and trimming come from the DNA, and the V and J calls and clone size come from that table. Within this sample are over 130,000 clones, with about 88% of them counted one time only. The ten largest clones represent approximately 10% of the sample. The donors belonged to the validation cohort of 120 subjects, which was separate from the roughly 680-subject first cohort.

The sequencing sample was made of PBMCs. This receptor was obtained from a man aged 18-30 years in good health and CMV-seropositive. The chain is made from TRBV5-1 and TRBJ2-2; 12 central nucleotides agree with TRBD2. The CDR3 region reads CASSLGASGRVRTGELFF. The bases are TGCGCCAGCAGCTTGGGGGCTAGCGGGAGGGTCCGGACCGGGGAGCTGTTTTTT.